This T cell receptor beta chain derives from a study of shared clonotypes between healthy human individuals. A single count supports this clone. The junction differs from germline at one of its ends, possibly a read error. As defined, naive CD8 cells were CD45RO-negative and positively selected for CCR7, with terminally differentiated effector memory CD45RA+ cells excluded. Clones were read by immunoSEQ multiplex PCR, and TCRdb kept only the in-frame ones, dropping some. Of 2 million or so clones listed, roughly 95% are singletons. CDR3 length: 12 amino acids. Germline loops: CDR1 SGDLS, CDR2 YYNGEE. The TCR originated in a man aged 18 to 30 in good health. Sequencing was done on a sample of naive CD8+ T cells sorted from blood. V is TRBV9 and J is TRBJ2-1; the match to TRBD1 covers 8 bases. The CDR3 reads CASSEQGGEQFF. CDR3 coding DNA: TGTGCCAGTAGCGAACAGGGGGGTGAGCAGTTCTTC.